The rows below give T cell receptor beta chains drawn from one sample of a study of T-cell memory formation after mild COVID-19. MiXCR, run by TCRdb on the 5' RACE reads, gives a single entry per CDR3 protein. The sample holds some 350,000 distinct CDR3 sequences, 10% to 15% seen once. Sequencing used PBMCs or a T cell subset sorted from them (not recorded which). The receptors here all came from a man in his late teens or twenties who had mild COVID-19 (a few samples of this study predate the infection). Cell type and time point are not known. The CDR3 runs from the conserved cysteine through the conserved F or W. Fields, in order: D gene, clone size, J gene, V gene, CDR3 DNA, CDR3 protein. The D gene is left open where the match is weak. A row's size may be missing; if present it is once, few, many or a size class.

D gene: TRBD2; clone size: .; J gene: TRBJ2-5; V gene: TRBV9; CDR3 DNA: TGTGCCAGCAGCGCCCGATCCGGGACTAGCGTAGAGACCCAGTACTTC; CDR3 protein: CASSARSGTSVETQYF
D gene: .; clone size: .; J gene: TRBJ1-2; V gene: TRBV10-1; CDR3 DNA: TGCGCCAGCTCAGGCAAGAAGAGCCGGTTCCTTAGTGACTATGGCTACACCTTC; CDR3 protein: CASSGKKSRFLSDYGYTF
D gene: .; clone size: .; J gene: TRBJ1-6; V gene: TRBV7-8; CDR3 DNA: TGTGCCAGCAGCTTGTCGGCCCAGGATAATTCACCCCTCCACTTT; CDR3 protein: CASSLSAQDNSPLHF
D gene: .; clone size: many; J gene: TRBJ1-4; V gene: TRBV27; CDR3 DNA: TGTGCCAGCAGTTGGGGGGGCGGCTCTAATGAAAAACTGTTTTTT; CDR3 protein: CASSWGGGSNEKLFF
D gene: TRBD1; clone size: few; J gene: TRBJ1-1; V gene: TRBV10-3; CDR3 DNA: TGTGCCATCACTCCGGGACAGGGGAACACTGAAGCTTTCTTT; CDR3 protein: CAITPGQGNTEAFF
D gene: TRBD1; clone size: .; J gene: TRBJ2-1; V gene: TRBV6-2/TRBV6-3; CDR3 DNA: TGTGCCAGCCAGGGGGACAGCTCCTACAATGAGCAGTTCTTC; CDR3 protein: CASQGDSSYNEQFF
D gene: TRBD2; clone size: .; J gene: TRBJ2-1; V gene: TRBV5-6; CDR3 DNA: TGTGCCAGCAGCTTGTCCCCGGGGGGGCATAATGAGCAGTTCTTC; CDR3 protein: CASSLSPGGHNEQFF
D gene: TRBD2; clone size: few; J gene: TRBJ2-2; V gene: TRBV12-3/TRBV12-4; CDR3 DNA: TGTGCCAGCATGGTTAGCGGGGGGGCGAACACCGGGGAGCTGTTTTTT; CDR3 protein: CASMVSGGANTGELFF
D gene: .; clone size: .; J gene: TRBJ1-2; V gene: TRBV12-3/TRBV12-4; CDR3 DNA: TGTGCCAGCAGTTGGGCAGCAGGCTATGGCTACACCTTC; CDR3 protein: CASSWAAGYGYTF
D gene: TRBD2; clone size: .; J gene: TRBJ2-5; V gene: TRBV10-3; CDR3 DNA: TGTGCCATCAGTGCCTCGGGACTAGAGTTCCAAGAGACCCAGTACTTC; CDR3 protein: CAISASGLEFQETQYF
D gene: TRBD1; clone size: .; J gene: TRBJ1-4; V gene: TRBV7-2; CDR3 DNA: TGTGCCAGCAGCTTAGTTCGGGACAGGGGTGAAAAACTGTTTTTT; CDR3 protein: CASSLVRDRGEKLFF
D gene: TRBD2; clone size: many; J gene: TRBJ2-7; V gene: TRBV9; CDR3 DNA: TGTGCCAGCAGCGTAGGCGGGGGGCCCTATGAGCAGTACTTC; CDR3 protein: CASSVGGGPYEQYF
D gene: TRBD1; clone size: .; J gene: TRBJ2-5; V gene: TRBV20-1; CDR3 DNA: TGCAGTGCTCACACCCTCGGACAGGGTGGAGAGACCCAGTACTTC; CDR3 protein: CSAHTLGQGGETQYF
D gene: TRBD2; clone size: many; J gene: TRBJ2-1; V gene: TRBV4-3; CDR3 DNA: TGCGCCAGCAGCCAAGATCGGGGACTAGCGGGGGTGGATGAGCAGTTCTTC; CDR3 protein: CASSQDRGLAGVDEQFF
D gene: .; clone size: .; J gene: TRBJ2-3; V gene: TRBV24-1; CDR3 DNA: TGTGCCACCAGTGACCCGCGTAGCGGAGTGAGCACAGATACGCAGTATTTT; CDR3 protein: CATSDPRSGVSTDTQYF
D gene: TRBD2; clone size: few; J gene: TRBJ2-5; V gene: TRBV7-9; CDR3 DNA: TGTGCCAGCAGCGGCAGGCGGGGGGGGTCAGAGACCCAGTACTTC; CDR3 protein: CASSGRRGGSETQYF
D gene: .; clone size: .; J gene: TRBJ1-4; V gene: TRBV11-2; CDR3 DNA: TGTGCCAGCAGCCGGGGGGGGCTGGCTAATGAAAAACTGTTTTTT; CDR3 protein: CASSRGGLANEKLFF
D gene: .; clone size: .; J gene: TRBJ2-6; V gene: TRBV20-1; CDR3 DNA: TGCAGTGCTAGATCGGGGACCGGGGCCAACGTCCTGACTTTC; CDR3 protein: CSARSGTGANVLTF
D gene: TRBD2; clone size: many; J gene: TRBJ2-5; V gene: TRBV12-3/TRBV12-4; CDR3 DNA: TGTGCCAGCACCCCGGGCGGGGGAGAGACCCAGTACTTC; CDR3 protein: CASTPGGGETQYF
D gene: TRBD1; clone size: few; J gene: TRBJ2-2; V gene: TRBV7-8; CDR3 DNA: TGTGCCAGCAGCTTGAGACAGGGGGCCGTGACCGGGGAGCTGTTTTTT; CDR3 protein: CASSLRQGAVTGELFF
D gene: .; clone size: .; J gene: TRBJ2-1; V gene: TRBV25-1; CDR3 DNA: TGTGCCAGCAGTGAATCCCCGACCTTGAGCTCCTACAATGAGCAGTTCTTC; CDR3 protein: CASSESPTLSSYNEQFF
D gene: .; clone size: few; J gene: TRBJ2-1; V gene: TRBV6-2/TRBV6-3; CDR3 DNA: TGTGCCAGCAGGGAAACAGGGATCGGCAATGAGCAGTTCTTC; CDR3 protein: CASRETGIGNEQFF
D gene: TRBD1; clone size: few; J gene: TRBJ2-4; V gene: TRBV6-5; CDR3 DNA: TGTGCCAGCAGCCCTGACAGGGCTCGGCCCATTCAGTACTTC; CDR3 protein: CASSPDRARPIQYF
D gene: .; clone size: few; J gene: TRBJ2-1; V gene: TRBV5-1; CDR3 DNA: TGCGCCAGCAGCTGGGGACCGGGGCGGGGCCGCTCCTACAATGAGCAGTTCTTC; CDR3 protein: CASSWGPGRGRSYNEQFF
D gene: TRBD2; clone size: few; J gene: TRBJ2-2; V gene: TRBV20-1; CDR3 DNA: TGCAGTGCTAGACAATCCGGGACTAGTATTACCGGGGAGCTGTTTTTT; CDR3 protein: CSARQSGTSITGELFF
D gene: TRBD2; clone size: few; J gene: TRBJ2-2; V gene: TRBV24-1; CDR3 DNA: TGTGCCACCAGTGAGACTAGCGGGGAATCCGGGGAGCTGTTTTTT; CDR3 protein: CATSETSGESGELFF
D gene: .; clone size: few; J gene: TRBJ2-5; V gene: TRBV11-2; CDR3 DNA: TGTGCCAGCAGCTCCAGGGATGGGACAGAGACCCAGTACTTC; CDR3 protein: CASSSRDGTETQYF
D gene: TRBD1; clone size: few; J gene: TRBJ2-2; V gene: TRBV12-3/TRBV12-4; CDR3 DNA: TGTGCCAGCAGTTGGGGACAGGGAAACACCGGGGAGCTGTTTTTT; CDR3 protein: CASSWGQGNTGELFF
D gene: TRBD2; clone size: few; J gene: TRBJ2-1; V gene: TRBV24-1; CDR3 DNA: TGTGCCACCAGTGATTCTACTAGCGGGAATGAGCAGTTCTTC; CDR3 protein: CATSDSTSGNEQFF
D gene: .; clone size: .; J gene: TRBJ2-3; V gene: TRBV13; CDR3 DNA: TGTGCCAGCAGCTTAGGCGCCAGGAGCAGGGATACGCAGTATTTT; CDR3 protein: CASSLGARSRDTQYF
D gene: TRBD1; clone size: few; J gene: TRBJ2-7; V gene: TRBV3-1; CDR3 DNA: TGTGCCAGCAGCCTCCGTACCGGACAGGGGAAGGACGAGCAGTACTTC; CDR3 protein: CASSLRTGQGKDEQYF
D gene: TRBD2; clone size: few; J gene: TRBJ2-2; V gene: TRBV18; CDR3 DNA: TGTGCCAGCTCATCGACTAGCGGGGGGTACAACACCGGGGAGCTGTTTTTT; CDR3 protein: CASSSTSGGYNTGELFF
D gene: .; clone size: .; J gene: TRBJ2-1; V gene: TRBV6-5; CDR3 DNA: TGTGCCAGCAGTTTCAGGGGATCCACTTACAATGAGCAGTTCTTC; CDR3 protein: CASSFRGSTYNEQFF
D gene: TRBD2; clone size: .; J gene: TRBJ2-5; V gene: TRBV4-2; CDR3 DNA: TGTGCCAGCAGCCAAGAGGGTAGGACTAGCGGGGGCCAAGAGACCCAGTACTTC; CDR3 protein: CASSQEGRTSGGQETQYF
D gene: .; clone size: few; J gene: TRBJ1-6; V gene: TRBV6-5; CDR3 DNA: TGTGCCAGCAGCCCCTTGAGGGGAGAATTCTCACCCCTCCACTTT; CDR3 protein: CASSPLRGEFSPLHF
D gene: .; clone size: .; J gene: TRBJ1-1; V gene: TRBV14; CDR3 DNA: TGTGCCAGCAGCCAAGCCTACGGACAGAACACTGAAGCTTTCTTT; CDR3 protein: CASSQAYGQNTEAFF
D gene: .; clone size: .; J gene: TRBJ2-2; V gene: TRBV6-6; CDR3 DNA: TGTGCCAGCAGTTTACAGGGCCGGGAGCTGTTTTTT; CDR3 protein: CASSLQGRELFF
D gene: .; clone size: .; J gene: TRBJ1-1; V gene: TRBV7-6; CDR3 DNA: TGTGCCAGCAGCTTCGGCAGTGAAGCTTTCTTT; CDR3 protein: CASSFGSEAFF
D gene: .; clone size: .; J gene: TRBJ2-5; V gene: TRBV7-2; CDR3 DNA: TGTGCCAGCAGCTTAGCGCGGACTATGGAGACCCAGTACTTC; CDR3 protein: CASSLARTMETQYF
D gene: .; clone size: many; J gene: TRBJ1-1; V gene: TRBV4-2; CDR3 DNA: TGTGCCAGCAGCCAGGGACTGGAGGGGACTGAAGCTTTCTTT; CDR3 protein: CASSQGLEGTEAFF
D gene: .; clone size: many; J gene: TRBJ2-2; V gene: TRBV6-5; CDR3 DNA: TGTGCCAGCAGTTACGGGGCGAACACCGGGGAGCTGTTTTTT; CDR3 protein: CASSYGANTGELFF
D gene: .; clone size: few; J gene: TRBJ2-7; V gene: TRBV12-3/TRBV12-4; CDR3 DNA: TGTGCCAGAGAACGAAACGGGTCCGCAACCCGCTACGAGCAGTACTTC; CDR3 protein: CARERNGSATRYEQYF
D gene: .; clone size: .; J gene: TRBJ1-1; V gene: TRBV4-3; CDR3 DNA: TGCGCCAGCAGCCAAGATCGCAGGACGGCGAACACTGAAGCTTTCTTT; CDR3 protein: CASSQDRRTANTEAFF
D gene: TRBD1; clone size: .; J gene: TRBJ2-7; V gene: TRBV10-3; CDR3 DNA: TGTGCCATCAGTGGGATTGGGACAGGGGGCCGGTACGAGCAGTACTTC; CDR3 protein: CAISGIGTGGRYEQYF
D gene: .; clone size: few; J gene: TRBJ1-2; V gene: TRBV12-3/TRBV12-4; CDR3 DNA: TGTGCCAGCAGCGTCCTAGCTGCCAACTATGGCTACACCTTC; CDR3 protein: CASSVLAANYGYTF
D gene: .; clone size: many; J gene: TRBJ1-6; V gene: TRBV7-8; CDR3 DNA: TGTGCCAGCAGGCAAGGGGAGGGTGCGGTGGTAAATTCACCCCTCCACTTT; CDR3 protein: CASRQGEGAVVNSPLHF
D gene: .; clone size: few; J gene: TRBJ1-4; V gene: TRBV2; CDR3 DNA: TGTGCCAGCAGTGAAGGAGGGGACAATGAAAAACTGTTTTTT; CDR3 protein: CASSEGGDNEKLFF
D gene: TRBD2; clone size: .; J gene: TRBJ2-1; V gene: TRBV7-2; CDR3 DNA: TGTGCCAGCAGCCGACCCTGGGGCCTAGCGGGGGCCCTCCGCTCCTACAATGAGCAGTTCTTC; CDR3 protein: CASSRPWGLAGALRSYNEQFF
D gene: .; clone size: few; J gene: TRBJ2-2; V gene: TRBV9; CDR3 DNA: TGTGCCAGCAGCGTAGTGCATGGGGGTGGGATCGGGGAGCTGTTTTTT; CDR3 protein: CASSVVHGGGIGELFF
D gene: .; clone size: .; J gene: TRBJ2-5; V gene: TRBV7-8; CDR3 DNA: TGTGCCAGCAGCCCAGGCAGGGGTCGAGGAGAGACCCAGTACTTC; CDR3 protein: CASSPGRGRGETQYF
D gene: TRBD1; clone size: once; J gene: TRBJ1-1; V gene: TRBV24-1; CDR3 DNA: TGTGCCACCAGTGAAGGGACAGGGAAGAACACTGAAGCTTTCTTT; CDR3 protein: CATSEGTGKNTEAFF
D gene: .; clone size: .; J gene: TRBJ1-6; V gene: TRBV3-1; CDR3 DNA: TGTGCCAGCAGCCAAAAGGTTCCACCCCTCCACTTT; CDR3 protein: CASSQKVPPLHF
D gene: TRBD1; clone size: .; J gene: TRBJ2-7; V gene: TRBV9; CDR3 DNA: TGTGCCAGCAGCATCGACAGGGTTGGCGAGCAGTACTTC; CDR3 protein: CASSIDRVGEQYF
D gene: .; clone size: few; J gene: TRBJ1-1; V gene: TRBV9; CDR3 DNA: TGTGCCAGCAGCGTATCTTTAGGGGCAGGAGCCACGAACACTGAAGCTTTCTTT; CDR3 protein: CASSVSLGAGATNTEAFF